The next 27 T cell receptor beta chains were all read from a single sample in a study of CD8 T cells in Susac syndrome (dated by TCRdb to between 2017 and 2020). Libraries were built with the immunoSEQ multiplex PCR assay. RNA was extracted using the RNeasy kit, and about 0.5 to 1 microgram was reverse transcribed with random hexamers. Using fastp at Q25 and MiXCR, TCRdb reprocessed the public reads and kept productive beta chains. Merged by CDR3 protein, the rows form single entries marked with the most common genes and DNA. The sample table holds 330,000 or so distinct CDR3 sequences, of which almost 85% were seen once. The ten largest clones take up 0.21% of the sample. Sequencing input: CD8+ T cells from PBMCs. These TCRs come from a human donor with multiple sclerosis.

The chain has TRBV4-3 and TRBJ2-5, with 8 bases fitting TRBD2. The CDR3 runs 17 residues. The germline V gene encodes CDR1 LGHNA and CDR2 YSLEER. With 4 bases clipped from V and 1 base from J, the junction kept 11 bases outside the gene matches. CDR3 DNA sequence: TGCGCCAGCAGCCCCCGGGGGGGGGTTCGACCCCAAGAGACCCAGTACTTC. As protein: CASSPRGGVRPQETQYF.

The chain uses TRBV18 and TRBJ1-1; D may be TRBD1 (5 bases). The CDR3 is made up of 13 amino acids. Germline-derived CDR1 and CDR2 are KGHSH and LQKENI. V was clipped by 3 bases and J by 10 bases, with 15 bases between them. CDR3 in DNA: TGTGCCAGCTCACCCGTATATGCGGGGACAGCTTTCTTT. This encodes CASSPVYAGTAFF.

This clonotype was found once. The genes are TRBV11-2 and TRBJ2-1, with D unresolved. This CDR3 region has 14 residues. Trimming removed 4 bases at V and 10 bases at J, with 17 bases between. Germline-derived CDR1 and CDR2 are SGHAT and FQNNGV. In DNA form, the CDR3 reads TGTGCCAGCAGCTCCTCCACTTCCGCGCGCGAGCAGTTCTTC. It encodes CASSSSTSAREQFF.

This clonotype was seen more than once but under ten times. The rearrangement uses TRBV19 and TRBJ2-2, with no clear D. This CDR3 contains 12 residues. Between the trimmed V and J ends, which lost 7 bases and 0 bases, there was a span of 3 bases. Germline values: CDR1 LNHDA, CDR2 SQIVND (reference sequence). CDR3: CASNPNTGELFF. The CDR3 DNA follows: TGTGCCAGTAATCCGAACACCGGGGAGCTGTTTTTT. The full variable domain, completed using reference TRBV19 and TRBJ2-2, is DGGITQSPKYLFRKEGQNVTLSCEQNLNHDAMYWYRQDPGQGLRLIYYSQIVNDFQKGDIAEGYSVSREKKESFPLTVTSAQKNPTAFYLCASNPNTGELFFGEGSRLTVL.

This chain joins TRBV5-1 and TRBJ1-1, with 8 bases fitting TRBD1. CDR3 length: 13 amino acids. Germline-derived CDR1 and CDR2 are SGHRS and YFSETQ. Trimming removed 6 bases from V and 6 bases from J; junction bases left unmatched: 7. CDR3 protein: CASTSDRGPEAFF. The CDR3 nucleotides read TGCGCCAGCACCTCAGACAGGGGCCCTGAAGCTTTCTTT.

The J gene is TRBJ1-1, the V gene TRBV19; 8 nucleotides match TRBD1. The CDR3 has 15 residues. Germline V gene lookup returns CDR1 LNHDA and CDR2 SQIVND (reference sequence). J gave up 1 base and V 2 bases, and 3 bases lay outside the gene matches. CDR3 nucleotide sequence: TGTGCCAGTAGTATATCAGGGACAGGGAACACTGAAGCTTTCTTT. Translating gives CASSISGTGNTEAFF.

V usage is TRBV5-5 and J usage is TRBJ2-7, with D perhaps TRBD1 (6 bases). The CDR3 contains 19 residues. In germline, CDR1 is SGHKS, CDR2 YYEKEE (reference sequence). Trimming pared 3 bases from V and 5 bases from J, leaving 30 bases between. The CDR3: CASSSFPVSGTYPLHEQYF. CDR3 nucleotides: TGTGCCAGCAGCTCTTTCCCTGTCTCCGGGACATACCCCCTGCACGAGCAGTACTTC.

V is TRBV7-8 and J is TRBJ2-7; 9 bases align to TRBD1. The CDR3 consists of 15 residues. Per germline, CDR1 SGHVS and CDR2 FQNEAQ. V was pared by 5 bases and J by 4 bases, with 9 bases of the junction left unmatched. CDR3 sequence: CASSAGQGSGYEQYF. The CDR3 nucleotides read TGTGCCAGCAGCGCGGGACAGGGATCTGGGTACGAGCAGTACTTC. Looking up the rest from reference TRBV7-8 and TRBJ2-7 gives the full variable domain: GAGVSQSPRYKVAKRGQDVALRCDPISGHVSLFWYQQALGQGPEFLTYFQNEAQLDKSGLPSDRFFAERPEGSVSTLKIQRTQQEDSAVYLCASSAGQGSGYEQYFGPGTRLTVT.

This clonotype was observed once. This chain links TRBV4-3 with TRBJ1-4, with 8 bases matching TRBD1. There are 19 residues in the CDR3. The V and J ends lost 4 bases and 8 bases, in that order; junction bases with no gene match: 21. Germline V gene lookup returns CDR1 LGHNA and CDR2 YSLEER. This chain's CDR3 is CASSRFMTPVPGQDEKLFF. For the CDR3, the DNA is TGCGCCAGCAGCCGATTTATGACACCCGTCCCGGGACAGGACGAAAAACTGTTTTTT.

The CDR3 spells CASSHTSGPTNEQFF. In nucleotides, the CDR3 is TGTGCCAGCAGCCATACTAGCGGGCCTACGAATGAGCAGTTCTTC. The rearrangement links TRBV5-5 to TRBJ2-1; 9 bases are shared with TRBD2. With V trimmed by 4 bases and J by 7 bases, 9 bases remained unmatched. The CDR3 loop spans 15 amino acids. CDR1 SGHKS and CDR2 YYEKEE come from the germline V gene (reference sequence). Full variable domain (remainder filled in from reference TRBV5-5 and TRBJ2-1): DAGVTQSPTHLIKTRGQQVTLRCSPISGHKSVSWYQQVLGQGPQFIFQYYEKEERGRGNFPDRFSARQFPNYSSELNVNALLLGDSALYLCASSHTSGPTNEQFFGPGTRLTVL.

This rearrangement joins TRBV28 to TRBJ1-3; the D is unclear. This CDR3 spans 15 amino acids. The ends were cut back, 2 bases at V and 3 bases at J, with 11 bases in the middle. Germline CDR1 is MDHEN and CDR2 is SYDVKM. In nucleotides, the CDR3 is TGTGCCAGCAGTTTAGTTCGCGGCAGTGGAAACACCATATATTTT. Its translation is CASSLVRGSGNTIYF.

This chain links TRBV12-3 or TRBV12-4 with TRBJ2-3, with D possibly being TRBD1 (5 bases). The CDR3 has 12 amino acids. Trimming took off 5 bases at V and 8 bases at J, with 11 bases between the two ends. The CDR3 is CASSEGVSTQYF. The CDR3 coding sequence is TGTGCCAGCAGTGAAGGGGTGTCTACGCAGTATTTT.

This sequence joins TRBV5-5 and TRBJ1-4; 7 positions match TRBD1. The germline CDR1 and CDR2 sequences are SGHKS and YYEKEE (reference sequence). The trim removed 1 base at V and 8 bases at J, leaving 8 bases unmatched. The CDR3 totals 15 residues. DNA of the CDR3: TGTGCCAGCAGCTTGTCCCGGACAGGACGAGAAAAACTGTTTTTT. It is translated as CASSLSRTGREKLFF.

The rearrangement uses TRBV28 and TRBJ2-3; D ambiguous. Germline V lookup: CDR1 MDHEN, CDR2 SYDVKM. The CDR3 has 13 residues. Trimming shortened V by 2 bases and J by 6 bases, and 9 bases separated the two germline ends. The chain's CDR3 is CASSLPGFDTQYF. The CDR3 nucleotides are TGTGCCAGCAGTTTACCTGGGTTCGATACGCAGTATTTT. The whole variable domain, filled in from reference TRBV28 and TRBJ2-3, reads DVKVTQSSRYLVKRTGEKVFLECVQDMDHENMFWYRQDPGLGLRLIYFSYDVKMKEKGDIPEGYSVSREKKERFSLILESASTNQTSMYLCASSLPGFDTQYFGPGTRLTVL.

The chain employs TRBV28 and TRBJ2-1; TRBD1 agrees at 7 bases. From germline, CDR1 is MDHEN and CDR2 SYDVKM. The CDR3 runs to 16 residues. Trimming at V came to 5 bases and at J to 6 bases, leaving 13 bases not matched to a gene. The CDR3 DNA is TGTGCCAGCAGTCACACCCTTGGGGACAGAGTCAATGAGCAGTTCTTC. The encoded protein is CASSHTLGDRVNEQFF.

V and J are TRBV6-2 or TRBV6-3 and TRBJ2-1, with 7 bases aligning to TRBD2. Per germline, CDR1 MNHEY and CDR2 SVGEGT. The CDR3 has 16 residues. J was trimmed by 0 bases and V by 0 bases; bases with no gene match: 2. CDR3 amino acids: CASSYSTSPSYNEQFF. CDR3 nucleotide sequence: TGTGCCAGCAGTTACTCGACTAGCCCCTCCTACAATGAGCAGTTCTTC.

The chain is built from TRBV4-2 and TRBJ1-4; 7 bases are shared with TRBD1. CDR1 is LGHNA and CDR2 is YNFKEQ in the germline V gene. This CDR3 is built from 16 residues. Unmatched junction bases numbered 8, after V lost 4 bases and J lost 3 bases. CDR3 in DNA: TGTGCCAGCAGCCCGGCAGGGGGGTTATCTAATGAAAAACTGTTTTTT. This translates into CASSPAGGLSNEKLFF.

The chain couples TRBV4-3 to TRBJ2-3; D possibly corresponds to TRBD1 (5 bases). The germline gives CDR1 LGHNA, CDR2 YSLEER. Trimming took 0 bases from V and 2 from J, leaving 18 bases between them. The CDR3 covers 18 residues. In nucleotides, the CDR3 is TGCGCCAGCAGCCAAGAATCTCCAGGGCCCGGTATCACAGATACGCAGTATTTT. Protein: CASSQESPGPGITDTQYF.

A word on this clonotype: One junction end disagrees with the germline gene, perhaps due to a read error. The genes are TRBV19 and TRBJ2-1; D remains unclear. CDR1 and CDR2 from the germline V gene are LNHDA and SQIVND (reference sequence). The CDR3 runs 13 residues. The CDR3 bases are TGTGCCAGTAGTATAGACGTCTACAATGATCAGTTCTTC. The encoded protein is CASSIDVYNDQFF.

V usage is TRBV15 and J usage is TRBJ1-1; D possibly corresponds to TRBD1 (6 bases). This CDR3 contains 15 residues. Trimming took 1 base from V and 5 from J, leaving 14 bases between them. CDR1 LNHNV and CDR2 YYDKDF come from the germline V gene (reference sequence). CDR3 region: CATSRVAGVTTEAFF. The CDR3 DNA reads as TGTGCCACCAGCAGAGTCGCAGGGGTAACAACTGAAGCTTTCTTT.

The chain joins TRBV18 to TRBJ2-7; D is perhaps TRBD1 (6 bases). This CDR3 has 14 residues. Germline assignment: CDR1 KGHSH and CDR2 LQKENI. The V end lost 4 bases, the J end lost 1 base, and 11 bases lay between the germline ends. CDR3 residues: CASSQAQGSYEQYF. CDR3 nucleotide sequence: TGTGCCAGCTCACAAGCACAGGGTTCCTACGAGCAGTACTTC. Looking up the rest from reference TRBV18 and TRBJ2-7 gives the full variable domain: NAGVMQNPRHLVRRRGQEARLRCSPMKGHSHVYWYRQLPEEGLKFMVYLQKENIIDESGMPKERFSAEFPKEGPSILRIQQVVRGDSAAYFCASSQAQGSYEQYFGPGTRLTVT.

This clonotype was counted a few times. The rearrangement joins TRBV24-1 to TRBJ2-3, with no clear D. Trimming removed 1 base from V and 5 bases from J, with 12 bases in between. This CDR3 contains 15 residues. Germline V CDR1 and CDR2: KGHDR, SFDVKD. CDR3 in amino acids: CATSDFAPGEDTQYF. Written as DNA, the CDR3 is TGTGCCACCAGTGATTTCGCCCCTGGTGAAGATACGCAGTATTTT.

This clonotype was counted only a few times. The gene calls are TRBV11-2 and TRBJ1-4; D is perhaps TRBD1 (6 bases). V was trimmed by 4 bases and J by 2 bases, leaving 11 bases between them. Germline values: CDR1 SGHAT, CDR2 FQNNGV. CDR3 length: 15 residues. The CDR3 loop reads CASSSTGSTNEKLFF. The CDR3 DNA follows: TGTGCCAGCAGCTCCACAGGGTCCACTAATGAAAAACTGTTTTTT.

The rearrangement uses TRBV20-1 and TRBJ1-5; 8 nucleotides match TRBD1. The ends lost 1 base at V and 5 bases at J; junction bases unmatched: 7. The CDR3 covers 15 residues. CDR1 is DFQATT and CDR2 is SNEGSKA in the germline V gene (reference sequence). The CDR3 sequence is CSARGDGQGYQPQHF. The CDR3, as DNA: TGCAGTGCTAGAGGCGACGGACAGGGATATCAGCCCCAGCATTTT.

This chain joins TRBV28 and TRBJ2-3; no reliable D call. The V gene lost 6 bases and the J gene lost 3 bases, with 19 bases spanning the gap. From germline, CDR1 is MDHEN and CDR2 SYDVKM. The CDR3 contains 16 residues. CDR3 nucleotide sequence: TGTGCCAGCAGGTCACCCGAGGCGCGTCTTACAGATACGCAGTATTTT. Amino acid sequence: CASRSPEARLTDTQYF.

This CDR3 is CASSYRASGRATRNEQFF. CDR3 nucleotides: TGTGCCAGCAGTTATAGGGCTAGCGGGAGGGCTACGCGAAATGAGCAGTTCTTC. This rearrangement joins TRBV6-2 or TRBV6-3 to TRBJ2-1; 12 nucleotides agree with TRBD2. Germline V CDR1 and CDR2: MNHEY, SVGEGT. The junction had 13 bases not matched to a gene; V was cut back by 3 bases and J by 7 bases. The CDR3 length is 18 residues.

The chain couples TRBV6-2 or TRBV6-3 to TRBJ2-1, with 8 bases matching TRBD2. Germline assignment: CDR1 MNHEY and CDR2 SVGEGT. The V segment lost 5 bases and the J segment 3 bases; nucleotides outside the gene matches: 12. The CDR3 runs to 17 residues. In nucleotides, the CDR3 is TGTGCCAGCAGTCCTAGTCTAGCGGGCCGATTCTACAATGAGCAGTTCTTC. Its protein is CASSPSLAGRFYNEQFF.